The 17 T cell receptor beta chains below were found in one sample sequenced in a study of beta chain features in type 1 diabetes. cDNA synthesis used the whole RNA isolate, giving expressed TCRB sequences. The protocol was immunoSEQ multiplex PCR, while the TCRdb copy is restricted to in-frame clones and leaves out a portion. Of a few hundred thousand clones listed, roughly 13% are singletons. The sequenced material came from naive CD4+ T cells from blood. All receptors derive from a man aged 18 to 30 in good health.

The V and J genes are TRBV28 and TRBJ2-2, with TRBD1 matching 7 bases. The junction had 1 base not matched to a gene; V was cut back by 4 bases and J by 5 bases. Germline assignment: CDR1 MDHEN and CDR2 SYDVKM. The CDR3 extends over 13 amino acids. The CDR3 sequence: CASSSQGTGELFF. The CDR3 nucleotides are TGTGCCAGCAGTTCACAGGGGACCGGGGAGCTGTTTTTT.

In DNA form, the CDR3 reads TGTGCCAGCAGCCAATCGACAGGCGGGGGCTACACCTTC. This gives the protein CASSQSTGGGYTF. The genes are TRBV7-3 and TRBJ1-2, with D tentatively TRBD1 (6 bases). Per the germline V gene, CDR1 is SGHTA and CDR2 is FQGTGA. Trimming removed 5 bases from V and 8 bases from J, with 15 bases in between. The CDR3 is made up of 13 amino acids.

The rearrangement uses TRBV30 and TRBJ2-2; D may be TRBD2 (7 bases). Germline values: CDR1 GTSNPN, CDR2 SVGIG (reference sequence). The CDR3 contains 19 residues. V gave up 2 bases and J gave up 0 bases, with 22 bases separating them. The CDR3 DNA follows: TGTGCCTGGAGTCCTTACGGGGGGACACAACTTACGAACACCGGGGAGCTGTTTTTT. Its translation is CAWSPYGGTQLTNTGELFF.

This chain links TRBV27 with TRBJ2-2; tentative D call: TRBD2 (5 bases). The CDR3 runs 16 residues. Germline values: CDR1 MNHEY, CDR2 SMNVEV (reference sequence). V shed 5 bases and J shed 6 bases, with 19 bases lying between them. In nucleotides, the CDR3 is TGTGCCAGCAGTCCCAACCCACGGGATAAGGCCGGGGAGCTGTTTTTT. Its translation is CASSPNPRDKAGELFF.

The chain couples TRBV7-2 to TRBJ1-4; tentative D call: TRBD1 (6 bases). The V gene lost 3 bases and the J gene lost 8 bases, with 13 bases spanning the gap. CDR3 length: 14 residues. The germline CDR1 and CDR2 sequences are SGHTA and FQGNSA. CDR3 protein: CASSFTGSREKLFF. CDR3 nucleotide sequence: TGTGCCAGCAGCTTTACAGGGTCACGAGAAAAACTGTTTTTT.

About this clone itself: The sample contains more than one DNA sequence encoding this CDR3. The chain is built from TRBV7-2 and TRBJ1-4; D is perhaps TRBD1 (5 bases). The CDR3 extends over 14 amino acids. Germline lookup yields CDR1 SGHTA and CDR2 FQGNSA. V was trimmed by 3 bases and J by 5 bases, leaving 10 bases between them. CDR3 loop: CASSLGQGNEKLFF. CDR3 sequence (DNA): TGTGCCAGCAGCTTGGGGCAGGGCAATGAAAAACTGTTTTTT.

This clone has just a few counts. The chain has TRBV29-1 and TRBJ1-2; D is perhaps TRBD1 (6 bases). CDR1 is SQVTM and CDR2 is ANQGSEA in the germline V gene. The CDR3 loop spans 16 amino acids. V dropped 4 bases and J dropped 4 bases, with 22 bases sitting between them. The chain's CDR3 is CSVVFTSPDRLYGYTF. The DNA for the CDR3 is TGCAGCGTTGTTTTTACTTCACCAGACAGGCTCTATGGCTACACCTTC.

V and J are TRBV30 and TRBJ2-7, with D possibly being TRBD2 (5 bases). The CDR3 totals 12 residues. Trimming took 0 bases from V and 6 from J, leaving 9 bases between them. From germline, CDR1 is GTSNPN and CDR2 SVGIG (reference sequence). The CDR3 loop reads CAWSVTRVEQYF. In nucleotides, the CDR3 is TGTGCCTGGAGTGTAACGAGGGTCGAGCAGTACTTC.

The CDR3 spells CASSVVQETQYF. In DNA form, the CDR3 reads TGTGCCAGCAGCGTCGTCCAAGAGACCCAGTACTTC. The V and J genes are TRBV7-9 and TRBJ2-5; D gene unclear. The CDR3 covers 12 residues. The germline CDR1 and CDR2 sequences are SEHNR and FQNEAQ (reference sequence). Deletions cut 5 bases from V and 1 base from J, with 5 bases between.

This clone was detected a few times. The chain uses TRBV7-3 and TRBJ2-7; TRBD2 matches 8 bases. The CDR3 is 14 residues long. The ends lost 2 bases at V and 3 bases at J; junction bases unmatched: 3. CDR1 is SGHTA, CDR2 FQGTGA, per germline. The CDR3 is CASSLRRGDYEQYF. CDR3 bases: TGTGCCAGCAGCTTACGGCGGGGGGACTACGAGCAGTACTTC.

J is TRBJ1-2 and V is TRBV7-9, with TRBD1 identical over 7 bases. Germline CDR1 is SEHNR and CDR2 is FQNEAQ (reference sequence). Trimming took 4 bases from V and 0 from J; bases not matched to a gene: 8. This CDR3 comprises 16 residues. The CDR3 loop is CASSSDRVLANYGYTF. CDR3 bases: TGTGCCAGCAGCTCTGACAGGGTCCTAGCTAACTATGGCTACACCTTC.

The chain uses TRBV28 and TRBJ1-1, with D perhaps matching TRBD1 (6 bases). Germline V gene lookup returns CDR1 MDHEN and CDR2 SYDVKM. The CDR3 runs to 15 residues. V lost 4 bases to trimming and J lost 2 bases, with 14 bases between them. For the CDR3, the DNA is TGTGCCAGCAGTTCTAGACAGGATTATAACACTGAAGCTTTCTTT. As protein: CASSSRQDYNTEAFF. Combining the CDR3 with reference TRBV28 and TRBJ1-1 gives the whole variable domain DVKVTQSSRYLVKRTGEKVFLECVQDMDHENMFWYRQDPGLGLRLIYFSYDVKMKEKGDIPEGYSVSREKKERFSLILESASTNQTSMYLCASSSRQDYNTEAFFGQGTRLTVV.

This clone has a handful of counts. The chain uses TRBV2 and TRBJ2-5; 9 bases align to TRBD1. Looked up from germline, CDR1 is SNHLY and CDR2 is FYNNEI. V lost 3 bases to trimming and J lost 2 bases; unmatched junction nucleotides: 7. This CDR3 has 16 residues. Here the CDR3 reads CASSDPGQGEQETQYF. The CDR3 DNA follows: TGTGCCAGCAGTGATCCGGGACAGGGCGAACAAGAGACCCAGTACTTC.

This clone was observed a few times. This same CDR3 is encoded by further DNA sequences in the sample. The rearrangement links TRBV5-1 to TRBJ2-7; D perhaps matches TRBD2 (6 bases). The CDR3 is 14 amino acids. Germline-derived CDR1 and CDR2 are SGHRS and YFSETQ. V lost 2 bases and J lost 1, with 10 bases in between. The CDR3 nucleotides are TGCGCCAGCAGCTTTACGGGGGATTCCTACGAGCAGTACTTC. Residues: CASSFTGDSYEQYF.

The chain links TRBV9 to TRBJ2-2, with D tentatively TRBD2 (6 bases). The CDR3 covers 14 residues. Looked up from germline, CDR1 is SGDLS and CDR2 is YYNGEE. V dropped 3 bases and J dropped 4 bases, with 10 bases sitting between them. CDR3 sequence reads: CASSAHGGTGELFF. CDR3 nucleotides: TGTGCCAGCAGCGCCCACGGGGGCACCGGGGAGCTGTTTTTT.

CDR3 residues: CASSVGPENTEAFF. In nucleotides, the CDR3 is TGTGCCAGCAGCGTAGGGCCTGAGAACACTGAAGCTTTCTTT. The gene calls are TRBV9 and TRBJ1-1; D call uncertain. The V end lost 0 bases, the J end lost 1 base, and 7 bases lay between the germline ends. Germline CDR1 SGDLS, CDR2 YYNGEE. CDR3 size: 14 residues.

This clone was counted only a few times. This chain connects TRBV29-1 to TRBJ1-1, with 9 bases lining up with TRBD1. V lost 1 base, J lost 4 bases, and 13 bases stayed unmatched. This CDR3 region has 17 residues. The V gene's germline CDR1 is SQVTM and CDR2 ANQGSEA. The CDR3 reads CSVEGGTGRVWGTEAFF. CDR3 DNA: TGCAGCGTTGAAGGGGGGACAGGGAGGGTTTGGGGCACTGAAGCTTTCTTT. Combining the CDR3 with reference TRBV29-1 and TRBJ1-1 gives the whole variable domain SAVISQKPSRDICQRGTSLTIQCQVDSQVTMMFWYRQQPGQSLTLIATANQGSEATYESGFVIDKFPISRPNLTFSTLTVSNMSPEDSSIYLCSVEGGTGRVWGTEAFFGQGTRLTVV.